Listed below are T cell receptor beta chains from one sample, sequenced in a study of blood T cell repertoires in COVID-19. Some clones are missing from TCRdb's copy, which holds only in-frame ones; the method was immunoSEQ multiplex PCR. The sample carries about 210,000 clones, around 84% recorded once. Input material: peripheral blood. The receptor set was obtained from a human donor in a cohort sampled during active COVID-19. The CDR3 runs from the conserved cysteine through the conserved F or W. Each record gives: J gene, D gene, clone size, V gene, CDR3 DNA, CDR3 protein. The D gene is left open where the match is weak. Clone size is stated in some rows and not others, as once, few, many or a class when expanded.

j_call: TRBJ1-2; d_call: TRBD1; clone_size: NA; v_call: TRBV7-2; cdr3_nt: TGTGCCGAGAGACAGGGGGCGCGATATGGCTACACCTTC; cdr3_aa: CAERQGARYGYTF
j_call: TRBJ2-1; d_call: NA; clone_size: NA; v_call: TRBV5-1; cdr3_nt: TGCGCCAGCAGCTTTGGGGGCTCTAGGGACAATGAGCAGTTCTTC; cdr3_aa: CASSFGGSRDNEQFF
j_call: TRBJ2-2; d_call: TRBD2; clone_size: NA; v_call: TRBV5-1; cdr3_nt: TGCGCCAGCAGCTTGGAACTAGCGGATACCGGGGAGCTGTTTTTT; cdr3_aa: CASSLELADTGELFF
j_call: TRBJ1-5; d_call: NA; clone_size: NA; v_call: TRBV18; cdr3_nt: TGTGCCAGCTCACGCAGGGACAATCAGCCCCAGCATTTT; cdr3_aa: CASSRRDNQPQHF
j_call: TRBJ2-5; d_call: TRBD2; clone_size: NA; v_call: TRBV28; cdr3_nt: TGTGCCAGCAGTTACTCGGGGGGGGTCCCTGAAGAGACCCAGTACTTC; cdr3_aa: CASSYSGGVPEETQYF
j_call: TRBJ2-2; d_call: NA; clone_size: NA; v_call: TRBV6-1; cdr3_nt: TGTGCCAGCAGTGAGGTTGCAGGGGGGACCGGGGAGCTGTTTTTT; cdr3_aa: CASSEVAGGTGELFF
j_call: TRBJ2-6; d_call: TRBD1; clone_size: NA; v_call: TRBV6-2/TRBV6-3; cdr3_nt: TGTGCCAGCAGTCGGGGACAGGGGACCTCTGGGGCCAACGTCCTGACTTTC; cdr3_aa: CASSRGQGTSGANVLTF
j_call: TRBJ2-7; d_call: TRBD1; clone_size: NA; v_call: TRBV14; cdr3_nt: TGTGCCAGCAGCCAAGAACGGGACAGAGCATCATGGTTCTACGAGCAGTACTTC; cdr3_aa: CASSQERDRASWFYEQYF
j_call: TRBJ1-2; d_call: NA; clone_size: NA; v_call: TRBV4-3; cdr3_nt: TGCGCCAGCAGCCAAGGTGCCAGGGGAGTTCGAGGTGGCTACACCTTC; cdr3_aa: CASSQGARGVRGGYTF
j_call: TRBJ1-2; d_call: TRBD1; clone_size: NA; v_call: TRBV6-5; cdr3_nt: TGTGCCAGCAGCTCCCCAACCGGGACAGGCTATGGCTACACCTTC; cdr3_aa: CASSSPTGTGYGYTF
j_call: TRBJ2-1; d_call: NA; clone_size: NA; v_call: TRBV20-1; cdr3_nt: TGCAGTGCTAGTGTTCCAGCGGGTAGGAATGAGCAGTTCTTC; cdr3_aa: CSASVPAGRNEQFF
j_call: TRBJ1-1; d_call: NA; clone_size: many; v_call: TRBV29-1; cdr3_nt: TGCAGCGGAGGGACATCCAACACTGAAGCTTTCTTT; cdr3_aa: CSGGTSNTEAFF
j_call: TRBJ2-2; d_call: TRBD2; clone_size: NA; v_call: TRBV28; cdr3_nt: TGTGCCAGCAGTTTCATTTCGGGGGGGAATACCGGGGAGCTGTTTTTT; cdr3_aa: CASSFISGGNTGELFF
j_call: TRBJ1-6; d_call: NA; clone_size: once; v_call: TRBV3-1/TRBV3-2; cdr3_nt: TGTGCCAGCAGCATCTCACGGCGGAATTCACCCCTCCACTTT; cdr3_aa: CASSISRRNSPLHF
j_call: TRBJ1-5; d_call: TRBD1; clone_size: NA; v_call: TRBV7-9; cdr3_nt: TGTGCCAGCAGCCACAGGGGCGAGAATCAGCCCCAGCATTTT; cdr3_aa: CASSHRGENQPQHF
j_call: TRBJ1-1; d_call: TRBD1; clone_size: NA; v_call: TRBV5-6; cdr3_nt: TGTGCCAGCAGTGCCGGGACAGGGTCTTACACTGAAGCTTTCTTT; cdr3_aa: CASSAGTGSYTEAFF
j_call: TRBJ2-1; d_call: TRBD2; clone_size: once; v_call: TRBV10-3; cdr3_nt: TGTGCCATCAGTGAGTCGTTAGCGGGAAGGAATGAGCAGTTCTTC; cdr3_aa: CAISESLAGRNEQFF
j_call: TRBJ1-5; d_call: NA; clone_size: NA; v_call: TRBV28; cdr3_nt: TGTGCCAGCAATAAACCGGGGGGTAGCAATCAGCCCCAGCATTTT; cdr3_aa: CASNKPGGSNQPQHF
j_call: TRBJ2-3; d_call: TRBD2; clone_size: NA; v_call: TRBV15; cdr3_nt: TGTGCCACCAGCTACGAACTAGCGGGAGCTAGAGATACGCAGTATTTT; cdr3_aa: CATSYELAGARDTQYF
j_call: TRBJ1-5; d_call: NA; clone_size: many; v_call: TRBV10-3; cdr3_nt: TGTGCCATCAGTGATTGGGACAAACTTAGCAATCAGCCCCAGCATTTT; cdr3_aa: CAISDWDKLSNQPQHF
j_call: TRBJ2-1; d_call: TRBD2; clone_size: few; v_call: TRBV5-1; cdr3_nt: TGCGCCAGCAGCCGCGGGACTAGCGGGGTCAATGAGCAGTTCTTC; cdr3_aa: CASSRGTSGVNEQFF
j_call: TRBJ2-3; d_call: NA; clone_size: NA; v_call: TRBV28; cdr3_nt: TGTGCCAGCAGTTCCGGCACAGATACGCAGTATTTT; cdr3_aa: CASSSGTDTQYF
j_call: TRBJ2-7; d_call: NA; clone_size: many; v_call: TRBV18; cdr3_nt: TGTGCCAGCTCACCGGACAGCTTATACGAGCAGTACTTC; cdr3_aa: CASSPDSLYEQYF
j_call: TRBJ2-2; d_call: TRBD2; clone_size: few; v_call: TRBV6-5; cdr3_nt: TGTGCCAGCAGTTACACTAGCGGGAGGGGGGAGCTGTTTTTT; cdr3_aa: CASSYTSGRGELFF
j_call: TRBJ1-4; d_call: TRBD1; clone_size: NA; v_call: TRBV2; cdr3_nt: TGTGCCAGCAGTGAATCAGGGGGCGCGAAGAAACTGTTTTTT; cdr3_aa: CASSESGGAKKLFF
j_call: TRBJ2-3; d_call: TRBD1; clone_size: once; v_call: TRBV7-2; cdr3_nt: TGTGCCAGCAGCTTGATGCGTCCGGGACAGGGGGGGACAGATACGCAGTATTTT; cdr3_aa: CASSLMRPGQGGTDTQYF
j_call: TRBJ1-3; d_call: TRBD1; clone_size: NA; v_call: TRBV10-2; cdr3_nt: TGCGCCAGCAGCAGGGGGCTTGACGGAAACACCATATATTTT; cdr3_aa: CASSRGLDGNTIYF
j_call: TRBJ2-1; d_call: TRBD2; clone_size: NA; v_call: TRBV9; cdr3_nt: TGTGCCAGCAGCGTAGGACGGGGGGGGTACAATGAGCAGTTCTTC; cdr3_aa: CASSVGRGGYNEQFF
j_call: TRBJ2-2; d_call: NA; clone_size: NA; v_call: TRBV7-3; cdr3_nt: TGTGCCAGCAGCTTATTGGGGCCAGGGGAAACCGGGGAGCTGTTTTTT; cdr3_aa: CASSLLGPGETGELFF
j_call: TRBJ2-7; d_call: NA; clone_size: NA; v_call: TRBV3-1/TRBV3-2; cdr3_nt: TGTGCCAGCAGCCAGGGCATCCTCTCCTACGAGCAGTACTTC; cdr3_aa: CASSQGILSYEQYF
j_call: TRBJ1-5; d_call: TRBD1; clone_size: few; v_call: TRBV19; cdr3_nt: TGTGCCACCACCGGACAGGGTGGTCGCTGGGGCAATCAGCCCCAGCATTTT; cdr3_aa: CATTGQGGRWGNQPQHF
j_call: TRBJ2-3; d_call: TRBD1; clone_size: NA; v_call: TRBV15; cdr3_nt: TGTGCCACCAGCAGAGAGGTTGGGACAGGGGGCGCGACAGATACGCAGTATTTT; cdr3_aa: CATSREVGTGGATDTQYF
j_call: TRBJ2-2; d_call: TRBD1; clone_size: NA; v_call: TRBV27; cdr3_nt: TGTGCCAGCAGTCGGACAGGGGAGGCCGGGGAGCTGTTTTTT; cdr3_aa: CASSRTGEAGELFF
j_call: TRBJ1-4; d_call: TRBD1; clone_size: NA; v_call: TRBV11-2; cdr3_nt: TGTGCCAGCAGCCGCGGGACAGGGTTAGAAAAACTGTTTTTT; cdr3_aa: CASSRGTGLEKLFF
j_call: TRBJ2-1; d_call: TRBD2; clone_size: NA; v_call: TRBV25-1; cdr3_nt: TGTGCCAGCAGTGGACTCTCGACTAGCGGGAGTAGATACAATGAGCAGTTCTTC; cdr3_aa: CASSGLSTSGSRYNEQFF
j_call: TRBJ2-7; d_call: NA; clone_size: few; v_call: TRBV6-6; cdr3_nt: TGTGCCAGCAGTTCCCTATCGTACGAGCAGTACTTC; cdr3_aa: CASSSLSYEQYF
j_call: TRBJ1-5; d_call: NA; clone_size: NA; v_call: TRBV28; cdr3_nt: TGTGCCAGCAGTCGCGTAGACAGCCAACCTTGGGGCAATCAGCCCCAGCATTTT; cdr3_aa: CASSRVDSQPWGNQPQHF
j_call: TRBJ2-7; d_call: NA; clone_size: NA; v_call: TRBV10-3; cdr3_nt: TGTGCCATCGGGGGGGGCCCCTCCTACGAGCAGTACTTC; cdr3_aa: CAIGGGPSYEQYF
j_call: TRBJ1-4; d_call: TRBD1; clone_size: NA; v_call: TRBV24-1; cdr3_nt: TGTGCCACCAGTGAACCGGGACAGGGAAATGAAAAACTGTTTTTT; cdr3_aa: CATSEPGQGNEKLFF
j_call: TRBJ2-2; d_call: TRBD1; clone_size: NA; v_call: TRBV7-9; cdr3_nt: TGTGCCAGCAGCTCTGAGTCCCATACAGGGGACGCCGGGGAGCTGTTTTTT; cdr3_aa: CASSSESHTGDAGELFF
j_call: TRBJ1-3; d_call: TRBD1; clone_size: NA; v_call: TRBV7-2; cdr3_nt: TGTGCCAGCAGCGCGACAGGGGCACTCTCTGGAAACACCATATATTTT; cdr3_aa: CASSATGALSGNTIYF
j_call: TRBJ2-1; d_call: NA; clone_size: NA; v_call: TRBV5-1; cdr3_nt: TGCGCCAGCAGCTTCGGAGCGGGCTGGGGGTCCTACAATGAGCAGTTCTTC; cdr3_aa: CASSFGAGWGSYNEQFF